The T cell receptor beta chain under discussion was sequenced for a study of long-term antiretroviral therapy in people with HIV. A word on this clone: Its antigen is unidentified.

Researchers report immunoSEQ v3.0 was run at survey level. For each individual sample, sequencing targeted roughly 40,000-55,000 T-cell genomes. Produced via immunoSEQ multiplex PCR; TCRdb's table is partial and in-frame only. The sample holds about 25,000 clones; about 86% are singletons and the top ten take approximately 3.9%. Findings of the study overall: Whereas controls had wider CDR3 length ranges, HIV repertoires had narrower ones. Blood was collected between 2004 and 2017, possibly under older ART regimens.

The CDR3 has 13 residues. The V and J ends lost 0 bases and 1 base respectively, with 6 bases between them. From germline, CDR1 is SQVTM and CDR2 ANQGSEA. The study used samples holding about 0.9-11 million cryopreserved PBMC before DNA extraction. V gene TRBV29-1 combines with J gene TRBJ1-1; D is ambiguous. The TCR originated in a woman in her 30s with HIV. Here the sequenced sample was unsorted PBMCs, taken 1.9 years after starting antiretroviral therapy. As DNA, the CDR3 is TGCAGCGTTGAAGAGGGAAAGAACACTGAAGCTTTCTTT. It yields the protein CSVEEGKNTEAFF. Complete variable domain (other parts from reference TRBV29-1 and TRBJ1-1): SAVISQKPSRDICQRGTSLTIQCQVDSQVTMMFWYRQQPGQSLTLIATANQGSEATYESGFVIDKFPISRPNLTFSTLTVSNMSPEDSSIYLCSVEEGKNTEAFFGQGTRLTVV.